The 14 T cell receptor beta chains given below trace back to one sample, sequenced in a study of tumor and adjacent non-tumor tissue in lung cancer. The library came from three nested PCR rounds adapted from ARM-PCR protocols. TCRdb independently ran MiXCR on the multiplex PCR reads; one entry per CDR3 protein. This sample yields some 200,000 distinct CDR3 sequences, of which about two thirds are seen a single time; 25% belongs to the top ten. RNA was extracted from bulk tissue without any cell sorting. Source material: lung tumor tissue. The source of these receptors is a man in his fifties or sixties with non-small cell lung cancer.

About this clonotype itself: One base away lies a much larger clone, so this may be a sequencing read error. The chain recombines TRBV4-1 with TRBJ2-1; D is possibly TRBD2 (7 bases). The CDR3 has 14 residues. Germline CDR1 is MGHRA and CDR2 is YSYEKL. V was shortened by 4 bases and J by 4 bases, with 11 bases between the two germline ends. The CDR3 loop reads CASSLRGGYNEQFF. In nucleotides, the CDR3 is TGCGCCAGCAGCCTCAGGGGAGGGTACAATGAGCAGTTCTTC.

Note on this clonotype: A much larger clone differs by one base, so this may be a read error. The J gene is TRBJ1-6, the V gene TRBV20-1; no clear D. Trimming cost V 4 bases and J 0 bases, with 10 bases left between them. The CDR3 has 15 amino acids. CDR1 is DFQATT and CDR2 is SNEGSKA in the germline V gene (reference sequence). CDR3 in amino acids: CSANSWSSYNSPLHF. CDR3 coding DNA: TGCAGTGCTAATTCTTGGAGCTCCTATAATTCACCCCTCCACTTT.

About this clonotype itself: At one boundary the junction diverges from the germline segment, which might be a read error. V usage is TRBV6-2 or TRBV6-3 and J usage is TRBJ1-5, with D maybe TRBD1 (5 bases). CDR1 and CDR2 (germline): MNHEY, SVGEGT. The CDR3 covers 14 residues. CDR3 protein: CVSSLTAGTQPQHF. The CDR3 DNA is TGTGTCAGCAGCCTGACAGCTGGTACTCAGCCCCAGCATTTT.

This clonotype was observed a few times. This chain links TRBV13 with TRBJ2-6; 7 bases are shared with TRBD2. The CDR3 covers 14 residues. With 6 bases clipped from V and 11 bases from J, the junction kept 10 bases outside the gene matches. Germline CDR1 and CDR2: PRHDT and FYEKMQ (reference sequence). In DNA form, the CDR3 reads TGTGCCAGCAGACCCATGGGGGGGTCTGACGTCCTGACTTTC. It encodes CASRPMGGSDVLTF. Variable domain in full (rest from reference TRBV13 and TRBJ2-6): AAGVIQSPRHLIKEKRETATLKCYPIPRHDTVYWYQQGPGQDPQFLISFYEKMQSDKGSIPDRFSAQQFSDYHSELNMSSLELGDSALYFCASRPMGGSDVLTFGAGSRLTVL.

This clonotype was counted only a few times. The chain joins TRBV28 to TRBJ1-1; D may be TRBD1 (5 bases). V was trimmed by 6 bases and J by 0 bases, leaving 11 bases between them. The CDR3 totals 14 residues. Germline V gene data show CDR1 as MDHEN and CDR2 as SYDVKM. In DNA form, the CDR3 reads TGTGCCAGCAGATACAGGAACATGAACACTGAAGCTTTCTTT. Translated: CASRYRNMNTEAFF.

A word on this clonotype: The germline gene is not matched at one end of the junction; a read error may be the cause. This chain links TRBV11-3 with TRBJ2-1; TRBD2 matches at 9 bases. The CDR3 extends over 17 amino acids. Germline V gene data show CDR1 as SGHNT and CDR2 as YENEEA. The CDR3 sequence is CASSSSSAGGVRNEQFF. CDR3 nucleotides: TGTGCAAGCAGCTCCTCGAGCGCGGGGGGGGTAAGAAATGAGCAGTTCTTC.

This chain links TRBV13 with TRBJ2-1; D remains unclear. CDR1 is PRHDT, CDR2 FYEKMQ, per germline (reference sequence). V was cut by 8 bases and J by 0 bases, with 14 bases left in between. This CDR3 has 15 residues. CDR3 bases: TGTGCCAGCTGTCGAACGTGGAGCTCCTACAATGAGCAGTTCTTC. The encoded protein is CASCRTWSSYNEQFF. The complete variable domain, with remaining parts taken from reference TRBV13 and TRBJ2-1, reads AAGVIQSPRHLIKEKRETATLKCYPIPRHDTVYWYQQGPGQDPQFLISFYEKMQSDKGSIPDRFSAQQFSDYHSELNMSSLELGDSALYFCASCRTWSSYNEQFFGPGTRLTVL.

The rearrangement joins TRBV6-5 to TRBJ2-4; 9 bases map to TRBD1. There are 14 residues in the CDR3. Germline V lookup: CDR1 MNHEY, CDR2 SVGAGI. Unmatched junction bases numbered 3, after V lost 2 bases and J lost 7 bases. The CDR3 sequence is CASSYRQGGNIQYF. In nucleotides, the CDR3 is TGTGCCAGCAGTTACCGACAGGGGGGGAACATTCAGTACTTC.

Regarding this clonotype: A much larger clonotype is one base distant, so this may be a read error. The conserved closing phenylalanine or tryptophan is absent in this CDR3, likely reflecting a read error. The chain uses TRBV4-1 and TRBJ2-7; D possibly corresponds to TRBD1 (5 bases). Germline-derived CDR1 and CDR2 are MGHRA and YSYEKL. This CDR3 spans 15 amino acids. V was pared by 0 bases and J by 5 bases, with 14 bases between. The CDR3 reads CASSQERGWNDEQYS. DNA of the CDR3: TGCGCCAGCAGCCAAGAAAGGGGTTGGAACGACGAGCAGTACTCC.

Concerning this clonotype: Mismatch with germline at one junction end may stem from a read error. This chain uses TRBV20-1 with TRBJ2-2, with 10 bases matching TRBD1. The CDR3 runs to 13 residues. CDR1 and CDR2 from the germline V gene are DFQATT and SNEGSKA (reference sequence). The DNA for the CDR3 is TGCAGTGCGGCGACAGGGGGCCCCGGGGAGCTGGTTTTT. Protein sequence: CSAATGGPGELVF.

In this sample, this clonotype turned up a few times. The chain links TRBV29-1 to TRBJ2-3; a weak D match, TRBD1 (5 bases). Between the trimmed V and J ends, which lost 2 bases and 5 bases, there was a span of 11 bases. The germline gives CDR1 SQVTM, CDR2 ANQGSEA. CDR3 length equals 13 residues. This CDR3 is CSVEQGRGDTQYF. As DNA, the CDR3 is TGCAGCGTTGAACAGGGAAGGGGAGATACGCAGTATTTT.

This chain links TRBV5-4 with TRBJ2-6; TRBD2 matches at 9 bases. Unmatched junction bases numbered 10, after V lost 7 bases and J lost 2 bases. Germline V gene sequence: CDR1 SGHNT, CDR2 YYREEE (reference sequence). The CDR3 has 17 residues. CDR3 sequence reads: CASGSSTSGTGANVLTF. The CDR3 nucleotides read TGTGCCAGCGGCTCTTCGACTAGCGGCACTGGGGCCAACGTCCTGACTTTC. Filled out from reference TRBV5-4 and TRBJ2-6, the complete variable domain reads ETGVTQSPTHLIKTRGQQVTLRCSSQSGHNTVSWYQQALGQGPQFIFQYYREEENGRGNFPPRFSGLQFPNYSSELNVNALELDDSALYLCASGSSTSGTGANVLTFGAGSRLTVL.

CDR3 coding DNA: TGCAGTGTGTACGCAGCTAGCTGCTACGAGCAGTACTTC. It encodes CSVYAASCYEQYF. This chain links TRBV20-1 with TRBJ2-7; D is possibly TRBD2 (5 bases). Deletions cut 7 bases from V and 3 bases from J, with 16 bases between. This CDR3 is 13 amino acids long. CDR1 and CDR2 (germline): DFQATT, SNEGSKA (reference sequence).

Of note for this clonotype: Mismatch with germline at one junction end may stem from a read error. This chain uses TRBV6-2 or TRBV6-3 with TRBJ2-1; D unclear. Germline CDR1 MNHEY, CDR2 SVGEGT. This CDR3 is 11 amino acids long. CDR3 region: CVSSYMDEQFF. DNA for the CDR3: TGTGTCAGCAGCTACATGGATGAGCAGTTCTTC.